The 26 T cell receptor beta chains listed next were all sequenced from one sample in a study of T cell responses to AZD1222 COVID-19 vaccine. Profiling relied on immunoSEQ multiplex PCR, and the TCRdb table lists in-frame clones only, not all of them. The sample lists around 150,000 clones, 84% occurring once. This material consisted of peripheral blood, taken on day 0 of AZD1222 vaccination. The receptors here all came from an adult in good health.

This clone was recorded only once. The V and J genes are TRBV29-1 and TRBJ1-2, with D possibly TRBD1 on 6 matching bases. The V gene lost 1 base and the J gene lost 4 bases, with 13 bases spanning the gap. The germline CDR1 and CDR2 sequences are SQVTM and ANQGSEA. The CDR3 is made up of 14 amino acids. CDR3 nucleotide sequence: TGCAGCGTTGAAGGGAAGGGACATAGCTATGGCTACACCTTC. This codes for CSVEGKGHSYGYTF.

The chain is built from TRBV6-1 and TRBJ2-3, with a possible D match to TRBD1 (6 bases). The CDR3 has 16 amino acids. Trimming cost V 3 bases and J 7 bases, with 20 bases left between them. Germline V CDR1 and CDR2: MNHNS, SASEGT. CDR3 bases: TGTGCCAGCAGTGATGCAGGGGCCTTTGAGGGTAATACGCAGTATTTT. This gives the protein CASSDAGAFEGNTQYF.

V and J are TRBV28 and TRBJ1-1; 9 nucleotides align to TRBD1. J was trimmed by 11 bases and V by 7 bases; bases with no gene match: 11. This CDR3 has 13 amino acids. CDR1 and CDR2 (germline): MDHEN, SYDVKM. The CDR3 loop reads CASTPGQGIRAFF. The CDR3 coding sequence is TGTGCCAGCACCCCGGGACAGGGTATCCGCGCTTTCTTT.

The genes are TRBV5-4 and TRBJ1-4; no clear D gene. CDR1 is SGHNT and CDR2 is YYREEE in the germline V gene (reference sequence). V lost 4 bases to trimming and J lost 8 bases, with 12 bases between them. The CDR3 covers 13 residues. The CDR3 reads CASSLGGGEKLFF. The CDR3 region has the DNA TGTGCCAGCAGCCTGGGAGGCGGAGAAAAACTGTTTTTT.

In its sample, this clone was seen once. The rearrangement joins TRBV6-2 or TRBV6-3 to TRBJ1-2, with D maybe TRBD1 (5 bases). Germline lookup yields CDR1 MNHEY and CDR2 SVGEGT. The length of the CDR3 is 16 residues. Trimming pared 2 bases from V and 6 bases from J, leaving 19 bases between. DNA for the CDR3: TGTGCCAGCAGTTACGCCGGAGACCTACAGGCGAATGGCTACACCTTC. Its protein product is CASSYAGDLQANGYTF.

The V and J genes are TRBV18 and TRBJ2-7; tentatively, D is TRBD1 (6 bases). Germline lookup yields CDR1 KGHSH and CDR2 LQKENI. The CDR3 is made up of 14 amino acids. V lost 3 bases and J lost 5, with 14 bases in between. CDR3 sequence reads: CASSPRQVLDEQYF. CDR3 DNA: TGTGCCAGCTCACCCCGACAGGTTCTGGACGAGCAGTACTTC.

The genes are TRBV28 and TRBJ2-7; D remains ambiguous. The V and J ends lost 3 bases and 6 bases respectively, with 12 bases between them. Germline CDR1 MDHEN, CDR2 SYDVKM. The CDR3 has 13 amino acids. The chain's CDR3 is CASSLSYRGEQYF. DNA of the CDR3: TGTGCCAGCAGTTTGAGTTATCGCGGCGAGCAGTACTTC.

This chain uses TRBV28 with TRBJ1-5, with D tentatively TRBD1 (6 bases). Germline values: CDR1 MDHEN, CDR2 SYDVKM. The CDR3 sequence is 18 residues long. The germline V and J ends were trimmed by 2 bases and 0 bases, with 17 bases remaining between them. DNA of the CDR3: TGTGCCAGCAGTTTAATTCTGGGGGGGCGGGATAGCAATCAGCCCCAGCATTTT. Translated: CASSLILGGRDSNQPQHF.

The CDR3 nucleotides are TGTGCCAGCAGCGAACAGGGTAGAGAGACCCAGTACTTC. It encodes CASSEQGRETQYF. The V gene is TRBV9, the J gene TRBJ2-5; TRBD1 is a possible D gene (6 bases). V gave up 3 bases and J gave up 4 bases, with 10 bases separating them. The CDR3 consists of 13 residues. The germline CDR1 and CDR2 sequences are SGDLS and YYNGEE. The variable domain in full, with the rest retrieved from reference TRBV9 and TRBJ2-5, is DSGVTQTPKHLITATGQRVTLRCSPRSGDLSVYWYQQSLDQGLQFLIQYYNGEERAKGNILERFSAQQFPDLHSELNLSSLELGDSALYFCASSEQGRETQYFGPGTRLLVL.

This clone turned up a few times. This sequence joins TRBV7-3 and TRBJ2-1, with TRBD2 matching over 11 bases. The CDR3 totals 18 residues. Germline CDR1 and CDR2: SGHTA and FQGTGA. V was pared by 5 bases and J by 0 bases, with 9 bases of the junction left unmatched. This CDR3 reads CASSTGTSGPLSYNEQFF. Written as DNA, the CDR3 is TGTGCCAGCAGCACCGGGACTAGCGGCCCTCTCTCCTACAATGAGCAGTTCTTC.

This sequence joins TRBV5-1 and TRBJ2-1; D ambiguous. V shed 1 base and J shed 6 bases, with 11 bases lying between them. This CDR3 contains 14 residues. The germline V gene encodes CDR1 SGHRS and CDR2 YFSETQ. Here the CDR3 reads CASSLLRNGNEQFF. In DNA form, the CDR3 reads TGCGCCAGCAGCTTGCTCCGCAACGGCAATGAGCAGTTCTTC.

This chain links TRBV2 with TRBJ1-1, with D maybe TRBD1 (6 bases). Germline V lookup: CDR1 SNHLY, CDR2 FYNNEI. V was pared by 2 bases and J by 1 base, with 8 bases between. The CDR3 totals 14 residues. DNA for the CDR3: TGTGCCAGCAGTGAAAGGACAGCGAACACTGAAGCTTTCTTT. This translates into CASSERTANTEAFF.

The chain employs TRBV19 and TRBJ1-4; unclear D gene. The CDR3 covers 11 residues. V lost 6 bases to trimming and J lost 5 bases, with 4 bases between them. The V gene's germline CDR1 is LNHDA and CDR2 SQIVND (reference sequence). The CDR3 DNA follows: TGTGCCAGTAGGATAAATGAAAAACTGTTTTTT. This translates into CASRINEKLFF.

The genes are TRBV6-1 and TRBJ1-2; D may be TRBD1 (5 bases). With 2 bases removed from V and 5 bases from J, the gap between germline ends came to 18 bases. The CDR3 runs to 16 residues. Germline V gene data show CDR1 as MNHNS and CDR2 as SASEGT. CDR3: CASSERVQGSGYGYTF. In nucleotides, the CDR3 is TGTGCCAGCAGTGAAAGGGTCCAGGGATCCGGGTATGGCTACACCTTC.

The chain has TRBV7-9 and TRBJ1-2; no reliable D call. Looked up from germline, CDR1 is SEHNR and CDR2 is FQNEAQ (reference sequence). V was pared by 3 bases and J by 1 base, with 9 bases between. The CDR3 has 14 residues. The CDR3 protein is CASSLEQYNYGYTF. Written as DNA, the CDR3 is TGTGCCAGCAGCTTGGAACAGTATAACTATGGCTACACCTTC.

This clone showed up just a few times. The sample contains more than one DNA sequence encoding this CDR3. The V gene is TRBV9, the J gene TRBJ2-1; TRBD2 matches 8 bases. The CDR3 is made up of 15 amino acids. CDR1 SGDLS and CDR2 YYNGEE come from the germline V gene. Losses at the gene ends were 0 bases for V and 2 bases for J; bases not matched to a gene: 1. CDR3 sequence (DNA): TGTGCCAGCAGCGTAGGTAGCGGGGCCTACAATGAGCAGTTCTTC. This gives the protein CASSVGSGAYNEQFF.

The J gene is TRBJ1-5, the V gene TRBV5-6; D is possibly TRBD1 (5 bases). This CDR3 is 13 amino acids long. Germline loops: CDR1 SGHDT, CDR2 YYEEEE. V lost 1 base to trimming and J lost 7 bases, with 9 bases between them. In DNA, the CDR3 is TGTGCCAGCAGCTTGTCAGGGCGACAGCCCCAGCATTTT. It translates to CASSLSGRQPQHF.

This clone came up once. The rearrangement joins TRBV5-1 to TRBJ1-2; 7 positions match TRBD1. CDR1 and CDR2 (germline): SGHRS, YFSETQ. The V and J ends lost 4 bases and 4 bases, in that order; junction bases with no gene match: 13. This CDR3 has 16 amino acids. The CDR3 protein is CASSPAPPRDSYGYTF. The DNA of the CDR3 is TGCGCCAGCAGCCCAGCACCCCCCAGGGACAGCTATGGCTACACCTTC.

This clone appeared a few times. V and J are TRBV6-5 and TRBJ1-6, with D perhaps TRBD1 (6 bases). V lost 2 bases to trimming and J lost 7 bases, with 12 bases between them. The CDR3 covers 15 residues. The germline V gene has CDR1 MNHEY and CDR2 SVGAGI. CDR3 sequence: CASSYVQGGNSPLHF. The CDR3 coding sequence is TGTGCCAGCAGTTACGTACAGGGAGGGAATTCACCCCTCCACTTT.

This chain joins TRBV5-4 and TRBJ2-5; no definite D call. Germline CDR1 SGHNT, CDR2 YYREEE (reference sequence). V lost 4 bases, J lost 3 bases, and 13 bases lay in between. This CDR3 spans 14 amino acids. The CDR3 coding sequence is TGTGCCAGCAGCCCCCTCGGGCGGAAAGAGACCCAGTACTTC. Translation: CASSPLGRKETQYF.

The V call is TRBV27, the J call TRBJ2-2; tentative D call: TRBD2 (6 bases). Germline assignment: CDR1 MNHEY and CDR2 SMNVEV (reference sequence). Trimming removed 6 bases from V and 8 bases from J, with 19 bases in between. The CDR3 totals 15 residues. CDR3 amino acids: CASSPGTPSGGELFF. The CDR3 region has the DNA TGTGCCAGCAGCCCCGGGACTCCCTCTGGGGGGGAGCTGTTTTTT.

The chain combines TRBV2 with TRBJ1-5; no definite D call. Germline V gene data show CDR1 as SNHLY and CDR2 as FYNNEI. V dropped 3 bases and J dropped 5 bases, with 14 bases sitting between them. The CDR3 length is 15 residues. CDR3 sequence: CASSETSSTYQPQHF. The CDR3 DNA reads as TGTGCCAGCAGTGAGACGAGTTCAACCTATCAGCCCCAGCATTTT.

The V gene is TRBV2, the J gene TRBJ1-2; 8 positions match TRBD1. V gave up 10 bases and J gave up 8 bases; unmatched junction bases: 12. CDR1 SNHLY and CDR2 FYNNEI come from the germline V gene. CDR3 length equals 13 residues. CDR3 in amino acids: CATHLDRAGGYTF. The DNA for the CDR3 is TGTGCCACCCATCTGGACAGGGCGGGGGGCTACACCTTC.

J is TRBJ1-1 and V is TRBV2, with D tentatively TRBD1 (6 bases). The CDR3 loop spans 14 amino acids. V dropped 6 bases and J dropped 5 bases, with 16 bases sitting between them. CDR1 is SNHLY and CDR2 is FYNNEI in the germline V gene. The CDR3 here is CASRATGRGTEAFF. CDR3 nucleotide sequence: TGTGCCAGCAGAGCTACAGGGAGGGGAACTGAAGCTTTCTTT.

The V call is TRBV9, the J call TRBJ1-2, with TRBD1 matching over 8 bases. The length of the CDR3 is 16 residues. The germline gives CDR1 SGDLS, CDR2 YYNGEE. V dropped 0 bases and J dropped 3; count of bases not matched to a gene: 7. The CDR3 bases are TGTGCCAGCAGCGTAGGCTCGACAGGGGCCTACTATGGCTACACCTTC. Encoded protein: CASSVGSTGAYYGYTF.

A single count supports this clone. The rearrangement uses TRBV18 and TRBJ1-2; 10 nucleotides match TRBD1. Trimming cost V 3 bases and J 2 bases; bases outside gene matches: 12. Germline lookup yields CDR1 KGHSH and CDR2 LQKENI. The CDR3 has 18 amino acids. CDR3 loop: CASSPLRDRGGFNYGYTF. CDR3 bases: TGTGCCAGCTCACCCCTCCGGGACAGGGGCGGGTTCAACTATGGCTACACCTTC.